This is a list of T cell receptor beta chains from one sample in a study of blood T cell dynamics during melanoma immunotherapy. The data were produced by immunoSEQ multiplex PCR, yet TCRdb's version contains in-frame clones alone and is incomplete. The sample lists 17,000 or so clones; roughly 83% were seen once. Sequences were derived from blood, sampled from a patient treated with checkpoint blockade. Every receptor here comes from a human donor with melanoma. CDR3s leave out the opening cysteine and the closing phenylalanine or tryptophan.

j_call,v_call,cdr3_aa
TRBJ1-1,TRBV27,ASSYSRGRITEAF
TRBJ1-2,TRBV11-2,ASSLDGIRGYT
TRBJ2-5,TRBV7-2,ASSTTGRETQY
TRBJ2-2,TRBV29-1,SVEVGRRTGRTGELF
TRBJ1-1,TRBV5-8,ASSSTLNTEAF
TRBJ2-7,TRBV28,ASSIPGLASEQY
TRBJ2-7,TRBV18,ASSPPYQRRSYEQY
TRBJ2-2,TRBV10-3,AISETSGNTGELF
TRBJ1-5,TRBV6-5,ASGTGLGNQPQH
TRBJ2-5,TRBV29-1,SVEQGQGDRRQETQY
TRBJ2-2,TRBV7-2,ASSLPTSSGELF
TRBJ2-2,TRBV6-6,ASSYNAATGELF
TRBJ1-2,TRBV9,ASSPLGGGNGYT
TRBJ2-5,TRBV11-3,ASSLGKRFKY
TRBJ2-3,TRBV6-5,ASSYSIGTSTDTQY
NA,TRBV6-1,ASSKPLSYEQY
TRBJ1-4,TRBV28,ASSLTLGRGTNEKLF
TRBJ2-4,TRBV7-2,ASSFLGEGLAKNIQY
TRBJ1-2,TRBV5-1,ASSLGREGYT
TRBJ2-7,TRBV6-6,ASSSALAVYEQY
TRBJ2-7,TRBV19,ASSITSSGYEQY
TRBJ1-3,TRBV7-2,ASSSRTHNLPGNTIY
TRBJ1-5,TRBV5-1,ASSLDASGDQPQH
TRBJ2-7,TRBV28,ASSLIRRGKSSYEQY
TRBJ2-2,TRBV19,ASRPGGGPSGELF
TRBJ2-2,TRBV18,ASSETGRNTGELF
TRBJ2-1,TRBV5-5,ASSLAGPDVYNEQF
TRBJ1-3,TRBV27,ASGSGSAGNTIY
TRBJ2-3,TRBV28,ASGLAGGMQY
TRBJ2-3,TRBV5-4,AGSWDSLVDTQY
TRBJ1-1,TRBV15,ATSRDRDTEAF
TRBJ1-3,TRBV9,ASSQIDRGLGNTIY
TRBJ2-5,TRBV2,ASSEKRGELVTQY
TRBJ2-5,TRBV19,ASSSKREKETQY
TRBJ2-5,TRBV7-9,ASSWELVSQETQY
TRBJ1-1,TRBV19,ASSPSDRGRNTEAF
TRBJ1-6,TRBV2,ASSATGQGHSPLH
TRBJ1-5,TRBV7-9,ASSHRQISNQPQH
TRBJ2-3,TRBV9,ASSVVGKFTQY
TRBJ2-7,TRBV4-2,ASSPGRRLDTYEQY
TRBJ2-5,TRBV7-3,ASSLTTGYQETQY
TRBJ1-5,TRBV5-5,ASSLAGASNQPQH